These 23 T cell receptor beta chains were all obtained from the same sample, sequenced in a study of T-cell memory formation after mild COVID-19. TCRdb reprocessed the 5' RACE reads via MiXCR and lists one record per CDR3 protein. The repertoire holds 400,000 to 500,000 distinct CDR3 sequences, 20% seen once, with around 8% in the top ten. The sequenced sample was PBMCs or a T cell subset sorted from them (not recorded which). These receptors originate from an adult woman who had mild COVID-19 (a few samples of this study predate the infection). Cell type and time point are not known.

Only a few counts were recorded for this clonotype. This chain joins TRBV27 and TRBJ2-2; D remains unclear. CDR3 length equals 13 residues. The germline CDR1 and CDR2 sequences are MNHEY and SMNVEV (reference sequence). V was clipped by 5 bases and J by 2 bases, with 6 bases between them. CDR3 region: CASSVINTGELFF. Written as DNA, the CDR3 is TGTGCCAGCAGTGTCATTAACACCGGGGAGCTGTTTTTT.

This clonotype has only a few counts. This sequence joins TRBV6-5 and TRBJ1-2; no firm D call. V was shortened by 0 bases and J by 2 bases, with 4 bases between the two germline ends. In germline, CDR1 is MNHEY, CDR2 SVGAGI. The CDR3 sequence is 13 residues long. Written as DNA, the CDR3 is TGTGCCAGCAGTTACTCGTGGAACTATGGCTACACCTTC. Encoded protein: CASSYSWNYGYTF.

This clonotype was recorded a few times. The chain joins TRBV4-1 to TRBJ2-7, with TRBD1 matching 8 bases. V shed 3 bases and J 0 bases; nucleotides not matched to a gene: 13. The germline V gene has CDR1 MGHRA and CDR2 YSYEKL. The CDR3 loop spans 18 amino acids. CDR3 sequence (DNA): TGCGCCAGCAGCCAGCCCTCCGGCGGACAGGGAATCTCCTACGAGCAGTACTTC. Translating it yields CASSQPSGGQGISYEQYF.

This clonotype was observed at least ten times. The chain carries TRBV12-3 or TRBV12-4 and TRBJ2-6; D is uncertain. Trimming took off 5 bases at V and 8 bases at J, with 13 bases between the two ends. The CDR3 loop spans 14 amino acids. The CDR3: CASSPPTSSNVLTF. The DNA for the CDR3 is TGTGCCAGCAGTCCCCCGACGAGTTCCAACGTCCTGACTTTC.

The chain combines TRBV20-1 with TRBJ2-7; 7 nucleotides line up with TRBD1. V trimming: 6 bases; J trimming: 4 bases; junction bases outside the gene matches: 3. Germline-derived CDR1 and CDR2 are DFQATT and SNEGSKA (reference sequence). The CDR3 runs 11 residues. The CDR3 loop reads CSAKTGYEQYF. CDR3 coding DNA: TGCAGTGCGAAGACAGGGTACGAGCAGTACTTC.

V gene TRBV6-5 combines with J gene TRBJ1-4; a possible D gene is TRBD1 (5 bases). V was trimmed by 0 bases and J by 12 bases, leaving 8 bases between them. This CDR3 contains 12 residues. CDR1 MNHEY and CDR2 SVGAGI come from the germline V gene. This CDR3 reads CASSYSKGQLFF. CDR3 nucleotide sequence: TGTGCCAGCAGTTACTCTAAGGGACAACTGTTTTTT.

This clonotype was detected only a few times. V is TRBV29-1 and J is TRBJ1-1, with D possibly TRBD1 on 6 matching bases. This CDR3 has 12 amino acids. The V and J ends lost 4 bases and 5 bases respectively, with 11 bases between them. CDR1 SQVTM and CDR2 ANQGSEA come from the germline V gene. The CDR3 protein is CSVVRGGTEAFF. The CDR3 bases are TGCAGCGTTGTAAGGGGGGGGACTGAAGCTTTCTTT.

This clonotype was seen a handful of times. The chain couples TRBV4-1 to TRBJ1-6; D gene uncertain. Trimming took 1 base from V and 7 from J, leaving 14 bases between them. The germline CDR1 and CDR2 sequences are MGHRA and YSYEKL. This CDR3 spans 16 amino acids. CDR3 residues: CASSQVHQVGNSPLHF. As DNA, the CDR3 is TGCGCCAGCAGCCAAGTTCATCAGGTCGGAAATTCACCCCTCCACTTT.

This clonotype came up many times. The chain joins TRBV20-1 to TRBJ2-1; D call uncertain. CDR3 size: 14 residues. Germline loops: CDR1 DFQATT, CDR2 SNEGSKA (reference sequence). Trimming took off 3 bases at V and 10 bases at J, with 19 bases between the two ends. The chain's CDR3 is CSASVLLGSGEQFF. CDR3 DNA: TGCAGTGCTAGTGTACTCCTGGGGTCAGGCGAGCAGTTCTTC.

In its sample, this clonotype was seen a few times. V usage is TRBV20-1 and J usage is TRBJ1-1; D is ambiguous. Germline V gene data show CDR1 as DFQATT and CDR2 as SNEGSKA (reference sequence). The CDR3 consists of 14 residues. V dropped 6 bases and J dropped 1 base, with 15 bases sitting between them. CDR3 coding DNA: TGCAGTGCCGGAGGAGGGAAAACGAACACTGAAGCTTTCTTT. Its translation: CSAGGGKTNTEAFF.

The rearrangement joins TRBV25-1 to TRBJ2-7; D is unresolved. The CDR3 contains 11 residues. Trimming stripped 4 bases from V and 3 bases from J, with 4 bases between. Germline V gives CDR1 MGHDK, CDR2 SYGVNS. The CDR3 DNA follows: TGTGCCAGCAGTGTATACTACGAGCAGTACTTC. It translates to CASSVYYEQYF.

This chain joins TRBV7-8 and TRBJ2-1; TRBD1 matches 8 bases. The V gene's germline CDR1 is SGHVS and CDR2 FQNEAQ. Trimming cost V 5 bases and J 6 bases; bases outside gene matches: 9. CDR3 length: 15 amino acids. The CDR3 DNA reads as TGTGCCAGCAGCCGCGGAAGGACAGGGACCAATGAGCAGTTCTTC. It is translated as CASSRGRTGTNEQFF.

The gene calls are TRBV3-1 and TRBJ1-4; D unresolved. The ends were cut back, 1 base at V and 14 bases at J, with 17 bases in the middle. The germline V gene has CDR1 LGHDT and CDR2 YNNKEL (reference sequence). This CDR3 has 14 residues. The DNA for the CDR3 is TGTGCCAGCAGCCAAGCAGTTTTAGGGAGGAAGCTGTTTTTT. Protein: CASSQAVLGRKLFF. Complete variable domain (other parts from reference TRBV3-1 and TRBJ1-4): DTAVSQTPKYLVTQMGNDKSIKCEQNLGHDTMYWYKQDSKKFLKIMFSYNNKELIINETVPNRFSPKSPDKAHLNLHINSLELGDSAVYFCASSQAVLGRKLFFGSGTQLSVL.

The V call is TRBV10-3, the J call TRBJ2-1; TRBD1 matches 7 bases. Per the germline V gene, CDR1 is ENHRY and CDR2 is SYGVKD. The V and J ends lost 2 bases and 7 bases, in that order; junction bases with no gene match: 2. The CDR3 spans 13 residues. The CDR3 reads CAISEKQGNEQFF. The CDR3 nucleotides read TGTGCCATCAGTGAGAAACAGGGGAATGAGCAGTTCTTC.

The chain employs TRBV5-1 and TRBJ1-1, with D tentatively TRBD1 (5 bases). Between the trimmed V and J ends, which lost 5 bases and 5 bases, there was a span of 10 bases. The CDR3 contains 12 residues. Germline V CDR1 and CDR2: SGHRS, YFSETQ. The CDR3 nucleotides read TGCGCCAGCAGGCTGGGGGGAACTGAAGCTTTCTTT. The encoded protein is CASRLGGTEAFF.

In its sample, this clonotype was seen a few times. This rearrangement joins TRBV12-3 or TRBV12-4 to TRBJ2-2; 11 bases match TRBD2. The V segment lost 6 bases and the J segment 8 bases; nucleotides outside the gene matches: 14. CDR3 length: 17 residues. The CDR3 DNA follows: TGTGCCAGCAGCCCCGGGGTAGCGGGAGGGCCTACTGGGGAGCTGTTTTTT. This encodes CASSPGVAGGPTGELFF.

This clonotype was observed a handful of times. This chain connects TRBV6-6 to TRBJ1-2; unclear D gene. The V and J ends lost 6 bases and 6 bases respectively, with 5 bases between them. Germline assignment: CDR1 MNHNY and CDR2 SVGAGI (reference sequence). The CDR3 covers 10 residues. The CDR3 region is CASSQDGYTF. DNA of the CDR3: TGTGCCAGCAGCCAAGATGGCTACACCTTC.

V usage is TRBV2 and J usage is TRBJ1-5; D is uncertain. This CDR3 has 13 residues. The germline V gene has CDR1 SNHLY and CDR2 FYNNEI. Trimming removed 3 bases from V and 2 bases from J, with 5 bases in between. CDR3 amino acids: CASSDVGNQPQHF. The DNA of the CDR3 is TGTGCCAGCAGTGACGTTGGCAATCAGCCCCAGCATTTT.

This clonotype was recorded a few times. This chain uses TRBV5-1 with TRBJ2-1; D is unclear. The CDR3 extends over 12 amino acids. CDR1 SGHRS and CDR2 YFSETQ come from the germline V gene. Deletions cut 5 bases from V and 8 bases from J, with 11 bases between. CDR3 sequence (DNA): TGCGCCAGCAGGCCGGGTTGGGATGAGCAGTTCTTC. Translated, it gives CASRPGWDEQFF.

The chain couples TRBV6-5 to TRBJ1-2, with D possibly being TRBD1 (6 bases). V was cut by 4 bases and J by 3 bases, with 15 bases left in between. Germline V gene sequence: CDR1 MNHEY, CDR2 SVGAGI. The CDR3 has 15 residues. CDR3 coding DNA: TGTGCCAGCAGTTCCCCCAACTCAGGGGACTATGGCTACACCTTC. It specifies CASSSPNSGDYGYTF.

The table lists this clonotype with a few counts. The chain uses TRBV27 and TRBJ1-1; D may be TRBD1 (6 bases). The CDR3 extends over 11 amino acids. Trimming shortened V by 8 bases and J by 10 bases, and 14 bases separated the two germline ends. CDR1 and CDR2 from the germline V gene are MNHEY and SMNVEV (reference sequence). CDR3 coding DNA: TGTGCCAGCGGATCAGGGGTGGGAGCTTTCTTT. Protein sequence: CASGSGVGAFF.

This clonotype was seen repeatedly, ten times or more. This chain joins TRBV7-6 and TRBJ1-3, with 8 bases that match TRBD1. V gave up 3 bases and J gave up 2 bases; unmatched junction bases: 9. This CDR3 has 17 amino acids. The V gene's germline CDR1 is SGHVS and CDR2 FNYEAQ. CDR3 sequence: CASSFYPDRGAGNTIYF. The CDR3 coding sequence is TGTGCCAGCAGCTTCTACCCCGACAGGGGCGCTGGAAACACCATATATTTT.

This clonotype came up a few times. The V and J genes are TRBV7-2 and TRBJ2-2; D may be TRBD1 or TRBD2 (6 bases each). Trimming shortened V by 2 bases and J by 7 bases, and 17 bases separated the two germline ends. In germline, CDR1 is SGHTA, CDR2 FQGNSA. The CDR3 runs to 16 residues. CDR3 loop: CASSLKGGRLFGELFF. Written as DNA, the CDR3 is TGTGCCAGCAGCTTAAAAGGGGGGCGCTTATTCGGGGAGCTGTTTTTT.